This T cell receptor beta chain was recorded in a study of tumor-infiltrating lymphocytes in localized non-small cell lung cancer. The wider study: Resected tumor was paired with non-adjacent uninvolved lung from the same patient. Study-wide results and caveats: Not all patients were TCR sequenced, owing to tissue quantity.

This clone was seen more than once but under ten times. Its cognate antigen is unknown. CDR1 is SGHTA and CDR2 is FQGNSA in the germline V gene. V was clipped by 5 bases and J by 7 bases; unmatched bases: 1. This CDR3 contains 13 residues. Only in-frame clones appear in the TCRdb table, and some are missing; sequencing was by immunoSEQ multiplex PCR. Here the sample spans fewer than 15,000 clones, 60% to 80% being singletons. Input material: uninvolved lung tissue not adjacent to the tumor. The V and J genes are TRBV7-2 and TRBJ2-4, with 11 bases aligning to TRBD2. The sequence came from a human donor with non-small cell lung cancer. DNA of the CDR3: TGTGCCAGCAGCCCTAGCGGGGGGAACATTCAGTACTTC. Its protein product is CASSPSGGNIQYF.